The next 21 T cell receptor beta chains were all read from a single sample in a study of shared clonotypes between healthy human individuals. Data came from immunoSEQ multiplex PCR; TCRdb stores just in-frame clones and leaves some out. Here the sample spans 1 million to 1.2 million clones, 60% to 80% being singletons. The material sequenced was memory CD4+ T cells from PBMCs. Subset in this sample: CD45RA-negative fraction. These receptors were obtained from a man between 18 and 29 years old in good health. Some clones in this sample may be carry-over from other donors' samples.

The chain carries TRBV6-6 and TRBJ1-5; a possible D gene is TRBD1 (5 bases). Trimming removed 4 bases from V and 11 bases from J, with 24 bases in between. CDR3 length: 16 residues. Germline-derived CDR1 and CDR2 are MNHNY and SVGAGI (reference sequence). CDR3 loop: CASSFEGAPRVSAQHF. CDR3 nucleotides: TGTGCCAGCAGTTTCGAAGGGGCGCCGCGCGTTTCTGCCCAGCATTTT.

The gene calls are TRBV9 and TRBJ1-1, with D perhaps matching TRBD1 (5 bases). The CDR3 totals 14 residues. Looked up from germline, CDR1 is SGDLS and CDR2 is YYNGEE. V lost 0 bases, J lost 3 bases, and 9 bases lay in between. The DNA of the CDR3 is TGTGCCAGCAGCGTAGACAGGTGGGACACTGAAGCTTTCTTT. Residues: CASSVDRWDTEAFF.

This clone appeared many times. V is TRBV19 and J is TRBJ1-1; D perhaps matches TRBD1 (6 bases). The CDR3 covers 14 residues. Germline V lookup: CDR1 LNHDA, CDR2 SQIVND (reference sequence). V was shortened by 5 bases and J by 4 bases, with 14 bases between the two germline ends. The CDR3 DNA reads TGTGCCAGTAGTCTTATACAGGGTGGCACTGAAGCTTTCTTT. It specifies CASSLIQGGTEAFF.

To note about this clone: The same CDR3 can be traced to other DNA sequences in this sample. V and J are TRBV2 and TRBJ1-2, with 7 bases matching TRBD1. Trimming at V came to 6 bases and at J to 5 bases, leaving 3 bases not matched to a gene. CDR3 length: 12 amino acids. Germline lookup yields CDR1 SNHLY and CDR2 FYNNEI. The CDR3 bases are TGTGCCAGCAGCCCACAGGGGTATGGCTACACCTTC. Amino acid sequence: CASSPQGYGYTF.

This clone appeared many times. The chain is built from TRBV25-1 and TRBJ2-3; no firm D call. This CDR3 comprises 16 residues. Trimming cost V 6 bases and J 0 bases, with 16 bases left between them. Germline values: CDR1 MGHDK, CDR2 SYGVNS. The chain's CDR3 is CASRGLSFRSTDTQYF. In DNA form, the CDR3 reads TGTGCCAGCAGAGGGCTCTCCTTTCGGAGCACAGATACGCAGTATTTT.

The chain couples TRBV28 to TRBJ1-2; D is unclear. V gave up 6 bases and J gave up 2 bases, with 10 bases separating them. Germline V gene lookup returns CDR1 MDHEN and CDR2 SYDVKM. CDR3 length equals 13 residues. CDR3 in amino acids: CASSPGWNYGYTF. CDR3 nucleotides: TGTGCCAGCAGCCCAGGATGGAACTATGGCTACACCTTC.

The chain is built from TRBV28 and TRBJ2-5, with D perhaps TRBD1 or TRBD2 (5 bases each). The germline V gene has CDR1 MDHEN and CDR2 SYDVKM. V lost 0 bases and J 7 bases, leaving 15 bases between the germline ends. This CDR3 has 15 amino acids. DNA of the CDR3: TGTGCCAGCAGTTTATGGGGACGAGAACGGCGGACCCAGTACTTC. As protein: CASSLWGRERRTQYF.

This clone has more than one count but fewer than ten. The rearrangement joins TRBV7-9 to TRBJ2-7; D is unclear. The last part of the DNA fits TRBJ2-5 better; the J call may be wrong. The CDR3 runs to 12 residues. Germline CDR1 is SEHNR and CDR2 is FQNEAQ (reference sequence). The CDR3 DNA reads as TGTGCCAGCAGCTTAGCGATCGAGACCCAGTACTTC. Protein sequence: CASSLAIETQYF.

This chain connects TRBV30 to TRBJ1-2; D possibly corresponds to TRBD1 (5 bases). The germline V and J ends were trimmed by 2 bases and 8 bases, with 12 bases remaining between them. The germline CDR1 and CDR2 sequences are GTSNPN and SVGIG (reference sequence). CDR3 length: 12 residues. The CDR3 DNA is TGTGCCTGGAGTCCGGGACTCGGGGGCTACACCTTC. Translated: CAWSPGLGGYTF.

The rearrangement links TRBV15 to TRBJ2-7; D is possibly TRBD1 (6 bases). Looked up from germline, CDR1 is LNHNV and CDR2 is YYDKDF (reference sequence). The germline V and J ends were trimmed by 0 bases and 7 bases, with 13 bases remaining between them. The length of the CDR3 is 14 residues. CDR3 coding DNA: TGTGCCACCAGCAGAGATCTGTCGAGGGGGGAGCAGTACTTC. Translated: CATSRDLSRGEQYF.

This chain uses TRBV28 with TRBJ1-2, with D possibly TRBD1 on 6 matching bases. The CDR3 contains 14 residues. Trimming left V 6 bases short and J 4 bases short, with 15 bases between. The germline V gene has CDR1 MDHEN and CDR2 SYDVKM. DNA for the CDR3: TGTGCCAGCAGGGATACAGGGATCCTCTATGGCTACACCTTC. Translating gives CASRDTGILYGYTF.

The V gene is TRBV6-1, the J gene TRBJ2-3; 10 bases are a match to TRBD1. The junction had 5 bases not matched to a gene; V was cut back by 2 bases and J by 15 bases. Germline values: CDR1 MNHNS, CDR2 SASEGT. This CDR3 spans 12 amino acids. The CDR3: CASSEKGQGNYF. The CDR3 coding sequence is TGTGCCAGCAGTGAAAAGGGACAGGGGAATTATTTT.

Comment on this clone: This may arise from a read error, as a much more abundant clone is one base away. The same CDR3 is also encoded by other DNA sequences in this sample. The chain joins TRBV9 to TRBJ2-7, with 7 bases that match TRBD1. V was clipped by 4 bases and J by 0 bases; unmatched bases: 4. Germline-derived CDR1 and CDR2 are SGDLS and YYNGEE. This CDR3 has 14 residues. CDR3 region: CASSPGTVSYEQYF. The DNA for the CDR3 is TGTGCCAGCAGCCCCGGGACAGTCTCCTACGAGCAGTACTTC.

The rearrangement uses TRBV30 and TRBJ2-1, with a weak D call TRBD1 (5 bases). V lost 2 bases and J lost 2, with 10 bases in between. Germline CDR1 reads GTSNPN; CDR2 reads SVGIG (reference sequence). CDR3 length equals 14 residues. In DNA, the CDR3 is TGTGCCTGGAGTCAGGGCGTAACCTACAATGAGCAGTTCTTC. It codes for CAWSQGVTYNEQFF.

V usage is TRBV2 and J usage is TRBJ1-5; D is unresolved. The V gene lost 3 bases and the J gene lost 7 bases, with 13 bases spanning the gap. The CDR3 length is 14 residues. The germline CDR1 and CDR2 sequences are SNHLY and FYNNEI. CDR3 sequence: CASSDRGRLQPQHF. CDR3 in DNA: TGTGCCAGCAGTGACCGCGGTAGATTGCAGCCCCAGCATTTT. Full variable domain (remainder filled in from reference TRBV2 and TRBJ1-5): EPEVTQTPSHQVTQMGQEVILRCVPISNHLYFYWYRQILGQKVEFLVSFYNNEISEKSEIFDDQFSVERPDGSNFTLKIRSTKLEDSAMYFCASSDRGRLQPQHFGDGTRLSIL.

Comments on this clone: The same CDR3 also results from other DNA sequences found in this sample. V and J are TRBV7-2 and TRBJ2-2; D may be TRBD1 or TRBD2 (5 bases each). There are 14 residues in the CDR3. V lost 5 bases to trimming and J lost 2 bases, with 9 bases between them. Looked up from germline, CDR1 is SGHTA and CDR2 is FQGNSA. The CDR3 DNA is TGTGCCAGCAGCCGGGACCCAAACACCGGGGAGCTGTTTTTT. Translation gives CASSRDPNTGELFF.

The chain employs TRBV10-3 and TRBJ2-1; D gene uncertain. Trimming removed 5 bases from V and 10 bases from J, with 15 bases in between. This CDR3 has 13 amino acids. From germline, CDR1 is ENHRY and CDR2 SYGVKD. The CDR3 sequence: CAISPDTLGEQFF. The CDR3, as DNA: TGTGCCATCAGTCCCGACACCCTCGGGGAGCAGTTCTTC.

This clone was recorded only once. The V gene is TRBV28, the J gene TRBJ1-4; no firm D call. Deletions cut 7 bases from V and 5 bases from J, with 8 bases between. CDR3 length: 12 amino acids. CDR1 is MDHEN, CDR2 SYDVKM, per germline. The CDR3 sequence is CASTGRNEKLFF. DNA of the CDR3: TGTGCCAGCACAGGAAGGAATGAAAAACTGTTTTTT.

This chain connects TRBV5-8 to TRBJ2-5, with TRBD2 matching 10 bases. J lost 3 bases, V lost 0 bases, and 2 bases had no gene match. This CDR3 is 15 amino acids long. The germline gives CDR1 SGHTS, CDR2 YDEGEE. Here the CDR3 DNA reads TGTGCCAGCAGCTTGGGGACTAGCGGAGAAGAGACCCAGTACTTC. Translating it yields CASSLGTSGEETQYF.

The rearrangement links TRBV6-5 to TRBJ2-3; D gene unclear. This CDR3 contains 13 residues. Germline-derived CDR1 and CDR2 are MNHEY and SVGAGI. Between the trimmed V and J ends, which lost 5 bases and 2 bases, there was a span of 8 bases. Here the CDR3 DNA reads TGTGCCAGCAGTAACCAACTCACAGATACGCAGTATTTT. The encoded protein is CASSNQLTDTQYF.

The sample holds many counts of this clone. This same CDR3 is encoded by further DNA sequences in the sample. The genes are TRBV5-1 and TRBJ1-4; D gene ambiguous. The V gene's germline CDR1 is SGHRS and CDR2 YFSETQ. The CDR3 is made up of 14 amino acids. V was cut by 2 bases and J by 5 bases, with 10 bases left in between. The CDR3 sequence is CASSFGGDNEKLFF. For the CDR3, the DNA is TGCGCCAGCAGCTTTGGCGGAGACAATGAAAAACTGTTTTTT.